This T cell receptor (beta chain) was retrieved from a study of radiation and T cells in renal cell carcinoma (dated by TCRdb to about 2020). With regard to the full study: The samples were obtained from a clinical trial, where primary renal cell carcinomas were treated with 15 Gy stereotactic body radiation therapy and then removed by nephrectomy 4 weeks afterward. In the 40 to 60 samples combined, 4 million to 5 million unique CDR3 nucleotide sequences were found, encoding roughly 3,000,000 unique CDR3 amino acid sequences. In total, 50 or so samples underwent TCR beta sequencing: 25 or so tumors plus 27 peripheral blood samples. Beyond this particular receptor, the publication reports: Because no pretreatment tumor biopsies were available, whether clonotypes were present in the tumor at baseline could not be determined. Because the trial had a single-armed design, the trial could not examine how radiation dose or scheduling affected the TCR repertoire. Blood repertoire dynamics were not followed beyond 4 weeks after treatment. Top tumor clonotypes rose in blood from baseline to 2 weeks post-radiation, then contracted by 4 weeks, suggesting transient expansion of tumor-resident clones.

CDR1 and CDR2 are drawn from the germline V gene: SGHAT, FQNNGV. The CDR3 has 15 amino acids, counting the end cysteine and phenylalanine. Just CDR3 DNA is preserved here, 45 bases in frame from base 1. The V end gives up 1 base and the J end 7 bases, leaving 7 bases in the junction not matched to a gene. The meaning of the sample's time point label: baseline pretreatment blood. The label giving this sample's treatment or condition can be read as: 15 Gy SBRT to primary tumor, nephrectomy 4 weeks later. To follow tumor-enriched clonotypes, serial peripheral blood was collected from radiation-treated patients at baseline and at 2 weeks and 4 weeks after SBRT. Renal cell carcinoma with clear cell pathology was present in all patients. Genomic DNA for TCR sequencing was prepared using the QIAamp DNA Blood Mini Kit (Qiagen). The analyses included just those samples that passed every quality control check.

On this clone itself: Its binding antigen is unknown. One base away there is no much larger clone; base qualities are not given.

The immunoSEQ kit was used, according to the manufacturer's recommendations, to generate TCR beta libraries from genomic DNA. Library preparation used a first multiplex PCR with proprietary primers, then a second PCR adding unique barcodes, with bead cleanups after each round. A kit-provided positive control reaction and a negative control reaction were included in every sample batch. The final libraries underwent checking on an Agilent 4200 TapeStation D1000 ScreenTape, volumetric pooling, and quantification by qPCR. An Illumina NextSeq500 fitted with a MidOutput 150-cycle cartridge performed the sequencing, running 156 Read1 cycles and 15 Index1 cycles with the kit's custom primers. The pooled library was loaded at 0.95 to 1 pM with about 20% PhiX control spiked in. On the authors' methods: The vendor-processed data were analyzed in R, and a clonotype was defined as all T cells that share the same CDR3 nucleotide sequence. For clone abundance analyses, frequencies were normalized to the 10,000 most abundant clones in each sample. Public T cell clones, which averaged fewer than five per sample, were excluded before analysis. An abundance difference of at least 32-fold between compartments was the criterion for calling clonotypes tumor-enriched or baseline blood-enriched. Clonotypes expanded or contracted between blood time points were identified with a beta-binomial differential abundance model. Tumor-blood repertoire similarity was measured with the Baroni-Urbani and Buser coefficient, and group comparisons used two-tailed Wilcoxon tests in R. TCRdb provides this immuneACCESS table in a form limited to in-frame rearrangements. Some clones are lacking; in checked studies, under half of them reflect an unresolved V gene, and why the rest are absent is not known. The DNA was the basis for D and trimming; V, J and clone size are from that table. This sample lists about 130,000 clones; about four fifths were detected once. The ten largest clonotypes hold around 2.8% of the sample.

The chain uses TRBV11-2 and TRBJ2-1, and TRBD2 aligns with 7 junction nucleotides. This specimen was blood, taken from a patient whose treatment included radiotherapy and nephrectomy. This receptor was obtained from a woman aged 60-75 years with renal cell carcinoma. The sequenced DNA is TGTGCCAGCAGCTTAGCCTCCGGGACTAATAATGAGCAGTTCTTC. This gives the protein CASSLASGTNNEQFF. The full variable domain, with segments outside the CDR3 supplied by the reference TRBV11-2 and TRBJ2-1 proteins, appears as EAGVAQSPRYKIIEKRQSVAFWCNPISGHATLYWYQQILGQGPKLLIQFQNNGVVDDSQLPKDRFSAERLKGVDSTLKIQPAKLEDSAVYLCASSLASGTNNEQFFGPGTRLTVL.